The 10 T cell receptor beta chains below were found in one sample sequenced in a study of blood T cell repertoires in COVID-19. The method was immunoSEQ multiplex PCR; TCRdb's version includes in-frame clones alone and lacks a portion of them. The sample includes around 400,000 clones, approximately 89% of them seen just once. The sample comprised peripheral blood. All receptors derive from a woman aged 55-70 years with COVID-19, enrolled during active disease.

This clone was recorded only once. The V call is TRBV5-1, the J call TRBJ1-2; no clear D. Germline V gene data show CDR1 as SGHRS and CDR2 as YFSETQ. V lost 0 bases to trimming and J lost 5 bases, with 14 bases between them. The CDR3 totals 15 residues. CDR3 sequence (DNA): TGCGCCAGCAGCTTGGGAGTGGAGAAAAGGTATGGCTACACCTTC. It specifies CASSLGVEKRYGYTF.

This sequence joins TRBV29-1 and TRBJ2-5, with 9 bases fitting TRBD1. J gave up 5 bases and V 6 bases, and 10 bases lay outside the gene matches. CDR3 length: 14 amino acids. The germline gives CDR1 SQVTM, CDR2 ANQGSEA. Here the CDR3 reads CSVTRDRASETQYF. The CDR3 DNA is TGCAGCGTAACCAGGGACAGGGCGTCGGAGACCCAGTACTTC.

This chain joins TRBV3-1 (or the pseudogene TRBV3-2) and TRBJ1-1; 11 bases agree with TRBD1. CDR3 length: 14 residues. In germline, CDR1 is LGHDT, CDR2 YNNKEL (reference sequence). V trimming: 1 base; J trimming: 6 bases; junction bases outside the gene matches: 1. The CDR3 spells CASSQVGQGAEAFF. The CDR3 nucleotides read TGTGCCAGCAGCCAAGTGGGACAGGGGGCTGAAGCTTTCTTT.

The chain couples TRBV5-6 to TRBJ1-2; D not certain. CDR1 is SGHDT and CDR2 is YYEEEE in the germline V gene. The CDR3 is made up of 14 amino acids. Trimming left V 0 bases short and J 4 bases short, with 10 bases between. The CDR3 is CASSLGVQVYGYTF. CDR3 DNA: TGTGCCAGCAGCTTGGGGGTTCAGGTCTATGGCTACACCTTC.

The chain couples TRBV4-1 to TRBJ2-7; perhaps TRBD1 as D (6 bases). In germline, CDR1 is MGHRA, CDR2 YSYEKL. Trimming pared 1 base from V and 1 base from J, leaving 11 bases between. The CDR3 totals 15 residues. CDR3 bases: TGCGCCAGCAGCCAAGCTCTACAGGGTTCCTACGAGCAGTACTTC. The encoded protein is CASSQALQGSYEQYF.

This clone appeared once. The chain links TRBV20-1 to TRBJ2-5, with 9 bases aligning to TRBD2. The germline V gene encodes CDR1 DFQATT and CDR2 SNEGSKA (reference sequence). The CDR3 loop spans 15 amino acids. J was trimmed by 2 bases and V by 3 bases; bases with no gene match: 7. CDR3 DNA: TGCAGTGCTAGTTGGGCTAGCGGGGTTCAAGAGACCCAGTACTTC. Amino acid sequence: CSASWASGVQETQYF.

V and J are TRBV27 and TRBJ2-5; 10 positions agree with TRBD2. The CDR3 has 15 amino acids. Losses at the gene ends were 5 bases for V and 5 bases for J; bases not matched to a gene: 8. CDR1 is MNHEY, CDR2 SMNVEV, per germline (reference sequence). The CDR3 nucleotides read TGTGCCAGCAGTCGTAAGCGGGGGGGCACGGAGACCCAGTACTTC. It specifies CASSRKRGGTETQYF.

The V call is TRBV7-9, the J call TRBJ2-5; 9 bases align to TRBD1. Germline V gene data show CDR1 as SEHNR and CDR2 as FQNEAQ (reference sequence). This CDR3 region has 16 residues. With 4 bases clipped from V and 0 bases from J, the junction kept 6 bases outside the gene matches. This chain's CDR3 is CASSSGQGSYQETQYF. DNA for the CDR3: TGTGCCAGCAGCTCGGGACAGGGCTCGTACCAAGAGACCCAGTACTTC.

V gene TRBV28 combines with J gene TRBJ2-7; 8 positions match TRBD1. The CDR3 runs 15 residues. CDR1 is MDHEN, CDR2 SYDVKM, per germline. The V segment lost 7 bases and the J segment 4 bases; nucleotides outside the gene matches: 12. CDR3 sequence reads: CASTFDRGYTYEQYF. CDR3 bases: TGTGCCAGCACCTTTGACAGGGGCTATACATACGAGCAGTACTTC.

The gene calls are TRBV6-6 and TRBJ1-5; D remains unclear. Per the germline V gene, CDR1 is MNHNY and CDR2 is SVGAGI (reference sequence). V was shortened by 0 bases and J by 9 bases, with 9 bases between the two germline ends. The length of the CDR3 is 13 residues. The CDR3 loop reads CASSYSNTSPQHF. The CDR3 nucleotides read TGTGCCAGCAGTTACTCGAACACCTCGCCCCAGCATTTT.